Below are 3 T cell receptor beta chains sequenced from a single sample in a study of vaccination and CD4 T cells after COVID-19. No cognate antigen is known for these TCRs. Described treatment: approximately nine-day PBMC culture with coronavirus spike peptide pools or control peptides (ViraFEST assay). Cultured CD4+ T-cell DNA underwent Oncomine TCR Beta short-read sequencing. Each CDR3 protein is one row after TCRdb ran MiXCR on the PCR reads. The profile shows roughly 18,000 distinct CDR3 sequences, 40% to 50% of them singletons. Sequencing was done on a sample of CD4+ T cells from blood, cultured in vitro. All receptors derive from a human donor who had recovered from COVID-19.

The CDR3 reads CASISLSTSDGHNEQFF. Here the CDR3 DNA reads TGTGCCAGCATTTCCCTTTCGACTAGCGACGGCCACAATGAGCAGTTCTTC. V gene TRBV28 combines with J gene TRBJ2-1, with 8 bases aligning to TRBD2. Losses at the gene ends were 7 bases for V and 5 bases for J; bases not matched to a gene: 16. The CDR3 is 17 amino acids. In germline, CDR1 is MDHEN, CDR2 SYDVKM.

This clonotype was counted between two and nine times. The V and J genes are TRBV7-2 and TRBJ2-1, with D hard to call. The V end was cut by 2 bases, the J end by 3 bases, with 5 bases between. The CDR3 spans 13 residues. CDR1 is SGHTA and CDR2 is FQGNSA in the germline V gene. CDR3 sequence reads: CASSLRGYNEQFF. The CDR3, as DNA: TGTGCCAGCAGCTTAAGAGGCTACAATGAGCAGTTCTTC. Combining the CDR3 with reference TRBV7-2 and TRBJ2-1 gives the whole variable domain GAGVSQSPSNKVTEKGKDVELRCDPISGHTALYWYRQSLGQGLEFLIYFQGNSAPDKSGLPSDRFSAERTGGSVSTLTIQRTQQEDSAVYLCASSLRGYNEQFFGPGTRLTVL.

The chain employs TRBV19 and TRBJ2-3, with 10 bases identical to TRBD2. The V and J ends lost 4 bases and 1 base, in that order; junction bases with no gene match: 11. Germline V CDR1 and CDR2: LNHDA, SQIVND (reference sequence). This CDR3 is built from 18 residues. CDR3 nucleotides: TGTGCCAGTAGTAGATTCGTAGGGCTAGCGGGGGGCACAGATACGCAGTATTTT. It translates to CASSRFVGLAGGTDTQYF.